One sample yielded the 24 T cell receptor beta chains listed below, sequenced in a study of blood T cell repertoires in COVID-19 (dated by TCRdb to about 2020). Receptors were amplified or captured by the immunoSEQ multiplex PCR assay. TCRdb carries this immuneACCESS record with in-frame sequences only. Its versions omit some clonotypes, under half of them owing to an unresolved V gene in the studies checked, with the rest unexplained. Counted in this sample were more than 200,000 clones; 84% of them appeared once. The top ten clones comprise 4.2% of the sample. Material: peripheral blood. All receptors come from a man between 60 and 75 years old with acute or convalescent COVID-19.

The CDR3 protein is CASTPGTGAILGEAFF. Here the CDR3 DNA reads TGCGCCAGCACCCCCGGGACAGGGGCCATCCTAGGTGAAGCTTTCTTT. V is TRBV4-1 and J is TRBJ1-1, with 10 bases fitting TRBD1. This CDR3 has 16 residues. Germline assignment: CDR1 MGHRA and CDR2 YSYEKL. J gave up 7 bases and V 7 bases, and 15 bases lay outside the gene matches.

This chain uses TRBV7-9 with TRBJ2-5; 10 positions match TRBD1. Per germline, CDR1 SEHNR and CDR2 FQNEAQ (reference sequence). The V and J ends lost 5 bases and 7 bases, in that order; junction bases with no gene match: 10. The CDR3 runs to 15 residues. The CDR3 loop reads CASSPAGTGVGTQYF. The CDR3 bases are TGTGCCAGCAGCCCCGCCGGGACAGGGGTGGGGACCCAGTACTTC.

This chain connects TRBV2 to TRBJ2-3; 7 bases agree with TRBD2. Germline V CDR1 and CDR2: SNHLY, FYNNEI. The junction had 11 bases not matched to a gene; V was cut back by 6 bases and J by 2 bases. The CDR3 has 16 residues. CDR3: CASRGWGGTNTDTQYF. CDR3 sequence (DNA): TGTGCCAGCAGGGGATGGGGGGGGACTAACACAGATACGCAGTATTTT.

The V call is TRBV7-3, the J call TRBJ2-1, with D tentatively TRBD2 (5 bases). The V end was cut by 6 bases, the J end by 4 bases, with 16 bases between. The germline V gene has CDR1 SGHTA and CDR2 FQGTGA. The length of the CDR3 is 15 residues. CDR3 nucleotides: TGTGCCAGCAGTCCGAGGGATTCGGGGTACAATGAGCAGTTCTTC. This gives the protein CASSPRDSGYNEQFF.

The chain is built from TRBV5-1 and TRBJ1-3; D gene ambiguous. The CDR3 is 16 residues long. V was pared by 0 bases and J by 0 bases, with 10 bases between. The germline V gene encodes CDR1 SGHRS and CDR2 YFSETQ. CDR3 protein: CASSLAGGYSGNTIYF. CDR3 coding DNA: TGCGCCAGCAGCTTGGCTGGCGGATACTCTGGAAACACCATATATTTT. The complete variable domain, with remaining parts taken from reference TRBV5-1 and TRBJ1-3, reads KAGVTQTPRYLIKTRGQQVTLSCSPISGHRSVSWYQQTPGQGLQFLFEYFSETQRNKGNFPGRFSGRQFSNSRSEMNVSTLELGDSALYLCASSLAGGYSGNTIYFGEGSWLTVV.

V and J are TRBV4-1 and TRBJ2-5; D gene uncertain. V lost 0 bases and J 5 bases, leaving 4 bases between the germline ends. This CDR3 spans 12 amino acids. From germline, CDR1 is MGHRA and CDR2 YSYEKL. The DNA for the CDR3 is TGCGCCAGCAGCCAAGAAGCGGAGACCCAGTACTTC. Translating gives CASSQEAETQYF.

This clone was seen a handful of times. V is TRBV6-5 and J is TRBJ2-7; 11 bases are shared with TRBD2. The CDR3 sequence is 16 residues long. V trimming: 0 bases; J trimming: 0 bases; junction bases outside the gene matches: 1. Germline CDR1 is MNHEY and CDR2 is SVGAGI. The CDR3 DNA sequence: TGTGCCAGCAGTTACTCACTAGCGGGGGCCTCCTACGAGCAGTACTTC. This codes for CASSYSLAGASYEQYF.

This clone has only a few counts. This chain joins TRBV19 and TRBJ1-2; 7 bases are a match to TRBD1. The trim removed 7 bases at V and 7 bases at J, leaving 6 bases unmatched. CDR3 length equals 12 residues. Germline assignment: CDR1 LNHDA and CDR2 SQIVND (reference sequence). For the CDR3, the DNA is TGTGCCAGTATGAACAGGGGAGGTGGCTACACCTTC. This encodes CASMNRGGGYTF. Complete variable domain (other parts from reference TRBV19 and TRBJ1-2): DGGITQSPKYLFRKEGQNVTLSCEQNLNHDAMYWYRQDPGQGLRLIYYSQIVNDFQKGDIAEGYSVSREKKESFPLTVTSAQKNPTAFYLCASMNRGGGYTFGSGTRLTVV.

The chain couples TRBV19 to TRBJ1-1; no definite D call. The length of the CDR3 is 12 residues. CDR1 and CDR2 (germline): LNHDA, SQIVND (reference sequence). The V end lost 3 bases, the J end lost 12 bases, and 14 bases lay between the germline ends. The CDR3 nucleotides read TGTGCCAGTAGTATCGAGGGAAGCAGGACTTTCTTT. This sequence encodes CASSIEGSRTFF.

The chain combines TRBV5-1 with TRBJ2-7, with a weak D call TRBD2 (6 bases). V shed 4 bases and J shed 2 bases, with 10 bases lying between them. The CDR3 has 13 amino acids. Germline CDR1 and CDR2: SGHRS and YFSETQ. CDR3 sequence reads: CASSTPGAYEQYF. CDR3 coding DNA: TGCGCCAGCAGCACCCCGGGAGCCTACGAGCAGTACTTC.

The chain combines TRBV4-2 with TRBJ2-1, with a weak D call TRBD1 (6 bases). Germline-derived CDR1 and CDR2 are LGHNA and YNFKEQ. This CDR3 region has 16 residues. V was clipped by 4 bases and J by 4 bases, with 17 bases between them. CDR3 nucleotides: TGTGCCAGCAGCCCCGAGGGGGACATTTCTTACAATGAGCAGTTCTTC. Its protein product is CASSPEGDISYNEQFF.

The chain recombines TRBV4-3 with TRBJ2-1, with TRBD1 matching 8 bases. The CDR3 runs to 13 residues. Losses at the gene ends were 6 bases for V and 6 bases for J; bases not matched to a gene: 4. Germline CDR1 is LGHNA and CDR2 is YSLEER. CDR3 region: CASRRTGFNEQFF. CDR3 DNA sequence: TGCGCCAGCAGGCGGACAGGGTTCAATGAGCAGTTCTTC.

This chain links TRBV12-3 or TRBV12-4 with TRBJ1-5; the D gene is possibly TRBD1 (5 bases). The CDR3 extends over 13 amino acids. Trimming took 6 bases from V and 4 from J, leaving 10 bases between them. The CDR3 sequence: CASRGTGNQPQHF. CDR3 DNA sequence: TGTGCCAGCAGAGGCACAGGAAATCAGCCCCAGCATTTT.

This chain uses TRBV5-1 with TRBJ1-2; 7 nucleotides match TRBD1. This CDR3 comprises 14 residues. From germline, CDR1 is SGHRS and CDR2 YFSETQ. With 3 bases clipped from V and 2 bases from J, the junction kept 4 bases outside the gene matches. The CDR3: CASSSETGNYGYTF. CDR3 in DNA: TGCGCCAGCAGCTCGGAGACAGGGAACTATGGCTACACCTTC.

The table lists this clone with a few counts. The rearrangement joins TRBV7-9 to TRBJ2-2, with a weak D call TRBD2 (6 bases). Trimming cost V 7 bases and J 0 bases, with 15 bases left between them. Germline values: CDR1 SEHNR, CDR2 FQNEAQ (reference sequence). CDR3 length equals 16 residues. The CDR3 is CASIVRGSSNTGELFF. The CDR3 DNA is TGTGCCAGCATAGTACGGGGGTCTTCGAACACCGGGGAGCTGTTTTTT.

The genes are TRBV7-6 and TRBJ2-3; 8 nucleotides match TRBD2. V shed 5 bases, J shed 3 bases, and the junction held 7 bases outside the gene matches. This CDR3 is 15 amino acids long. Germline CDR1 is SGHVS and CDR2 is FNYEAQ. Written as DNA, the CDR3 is TGTGCCAGCAGCGTCAGCGGGAGTCCGACAGATACGCAGTATTTT. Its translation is CASSVSGSPTDTQYF.

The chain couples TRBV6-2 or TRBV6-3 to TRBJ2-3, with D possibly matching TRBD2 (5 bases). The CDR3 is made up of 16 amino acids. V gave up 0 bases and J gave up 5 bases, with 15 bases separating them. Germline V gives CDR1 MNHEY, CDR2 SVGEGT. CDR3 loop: CASSYSVASRVDTQYF. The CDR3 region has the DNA TGTGCCAGCAGTTACTCGGTCGCTAGCCGGGTAGATACGCAGTATTTT.

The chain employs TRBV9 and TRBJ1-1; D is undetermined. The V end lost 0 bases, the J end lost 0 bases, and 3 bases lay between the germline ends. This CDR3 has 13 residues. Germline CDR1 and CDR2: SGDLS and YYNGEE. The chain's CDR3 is CASSVAVNTEAFF. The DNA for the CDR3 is TGTGCCAGCAGCGTAGCCGTGAACACTGAAGCTTTCTTT. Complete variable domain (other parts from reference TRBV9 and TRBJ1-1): DSGVTQTPKHLITATGQRVTLRCSPRSGDLSVYWYQQSLDQGLQFLIQYYNGEERAKGNILERFSAQQFPDLHSELNLSSLELGDSALYFCASSVAVNTEAFFGQGTRLTVV.

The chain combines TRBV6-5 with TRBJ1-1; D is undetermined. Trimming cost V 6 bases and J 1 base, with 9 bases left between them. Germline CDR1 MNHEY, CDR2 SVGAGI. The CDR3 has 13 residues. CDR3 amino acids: CASSREANTEAFF. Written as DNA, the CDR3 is TGTGCCAGCAGCCGGGAGGCGAACACTGAAGCTTTCTTT.

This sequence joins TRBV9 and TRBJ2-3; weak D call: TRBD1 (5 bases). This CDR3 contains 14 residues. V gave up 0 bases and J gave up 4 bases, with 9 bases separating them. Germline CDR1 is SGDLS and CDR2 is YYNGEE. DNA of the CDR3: TGTGCCAGCAGCGTAGTGCAGGGCTCAGATACGCAGTATTTT. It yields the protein CASSVVQGSDTQYF.

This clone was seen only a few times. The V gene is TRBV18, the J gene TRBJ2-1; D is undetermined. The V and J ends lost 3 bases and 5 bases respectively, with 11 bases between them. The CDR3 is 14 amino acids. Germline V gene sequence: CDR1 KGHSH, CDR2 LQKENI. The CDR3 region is CASSPPTENNEQFF. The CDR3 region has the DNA TGTGCCAGCTCACCTCCTACTGAAAACAATGAGCAGTTCTTC.

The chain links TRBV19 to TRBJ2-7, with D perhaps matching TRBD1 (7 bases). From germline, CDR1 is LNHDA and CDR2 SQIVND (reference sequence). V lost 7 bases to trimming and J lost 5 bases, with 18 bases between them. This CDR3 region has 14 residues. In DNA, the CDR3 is TGTGCCAGTAAGGACCGCAGGGGGGTCCACGAGCAGTACTTC. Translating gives CASKDRRGVHEQYF.

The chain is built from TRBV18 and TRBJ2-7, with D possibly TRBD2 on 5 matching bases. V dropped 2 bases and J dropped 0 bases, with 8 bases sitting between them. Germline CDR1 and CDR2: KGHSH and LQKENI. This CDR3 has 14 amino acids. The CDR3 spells CASSPSGSSYEQYF. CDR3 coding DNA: TGTGCCAGCTCACCATCTGGGAGCTCCTACGAGCAGTACTTC. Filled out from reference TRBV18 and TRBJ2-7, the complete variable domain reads NAGVMQNPRHLVRRRGQEARLRCSPMKGHSHVYWYRQLPEEGLKFMVYLQKENIIDESGMPKERFSAEFPKEGPSILRIQQVVRGDSAAYFCASSPSGSSYEQYFGPGTRLTVT.

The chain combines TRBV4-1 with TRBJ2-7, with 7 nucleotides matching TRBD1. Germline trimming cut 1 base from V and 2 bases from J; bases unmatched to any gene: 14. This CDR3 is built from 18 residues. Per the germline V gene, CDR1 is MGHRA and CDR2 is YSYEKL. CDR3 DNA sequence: TGCGCCAGCAGCCAAGGGTACGCCACCGGGACAGTTGCCTACGAGCAGTACTTC. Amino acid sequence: CASSQGYATGTVAYEQYF.